Listed below are T cell receptor beta chains from one sample, sequenced in a study of cytomegalovirus exposure and HLA in healthy donors. Data came from immunoSEQ multiplex PCR; TCRdb stores just in-frame clones and leaves some out. Here the sample spans approximately 88,000 clones, 60% to 85% being singletons. Material: PBMCs. The receptors were gathered from a young man in good health and CMV-seropositive. Each CDR3 is given with its conserved first and last residue. The order of the fields is clone size, V gene, D gene, J gene, CDR3 DNA, CDR3 protein. D genes are given only for firm matches. Size values are once, few and many counts, or a class for expanded clones, and some rows have none.

clone size: NA; V gene: TRBV7-2; D gene: NA; J gene: TRBJ2-1; CDR3 DNA: TGTGCCAGCACCGAACGACCGGACTCCCAAAATGAGCAGTTCTTC; CDR3 protein: CASTERPDSQNEQFF
clone size: NA; V gene: TRBV7-3; D gene: NA; J gene: TRBJ2-3; CDR3 DNA: TGTGCCAGCAGCTTACGACCAAGCGGCCCACGCACGGATACGCAGTATTTT; CDR3 protein: CASSLRPSGPRTDTQYF
clone size: NA; V gene: TRBV9; D gene: NA; J gene: TRBJ2-3; CDR3 DNA: TGTGCCAGCAGCTTACCAGGGGAAGATACGCAGTATTTT; CDR3 protein: CASSLPGEDTQYF
clone size: NA; V gene: TRBV7-8; D gene: NA; J gene: TRBJ1-1; CDR3 DNA: TGTGCCAGCAGCCCTCAACGAACAGGGATGGAGAACACTGAAGCTTTCTTT; CDR3 protein: CASSPQRTGMENTEAFF
clone size: NA; V gene: TRBV7-2; D gene: NA; J gene: TRBJ2-1; CDR3 DNA: TGTGCCAGCAGCGATACTAGCTCTAACTACAATGAGCAGTTCTTC; CDR3 protein: CASSDTSSNYNEQFF
clone size: NA; V gene: TRBV9; D gene: NA; J gene: TRBJ1-4; CDR3 DNA: TGTGCCAGCGCCTCAGGGGCAACTAATGAAAAACTGTTTTTT; CDR3 protein: CASASGATNEKLFF
clone size: NA; V gene: TRBV13; D gene: TRBD2; J gene: TRBJ2-5; CDR3 DNA: TGTGCCAGCGCTAGCGGCCTACAAGAGACCCAGTACTTC; CDR3 protein: CASASGLQETQYF
clone size: once; V gene: TRBV9; D gene: TRBD1; J gene: TRBJ1-3; CDR3 DNA: TGTGCCAGCAGCTCGACAGGGAGATCTGGAAACACCATATATTTT; CDR3 protein: CASSSTGRSGNTIYF
clone size: NA; V gene: TRBV6-5; D gene: NA; J gene: TRBJ2-2; CDR3 DNA: TGTGCCAGCAGTAATGAACCAGGGTACGCCGGGGAGCTGTTTTTT; CDR3 protein: CASSNEPGYAGELFF
clone size: NA; V gene: TRBV19; D gene: TRBD1; J gene: TRBJ2-7; CDR3 DNA: TGTGCCAGTAGTAGTACTCCGGGACAGGGAATCTACGAGCAGTACTTC; CDR3 protein: CASSSTPGQGIYEQYF
clone size: NA; V gene: TRBV19; D gene: TRBD1; J gene: TRBJ2-1; CDR3 DNA: TGTGCCAGTAGAAGAGGGACAGGGTGGGGCAATGAGCAGTTCTTC; CDR3 protein: CASRRGTGWGNEQFF
clone size: NA; V gene: TRBV7-3; D gene: TRBD1; J gene: TRBJ2-3; CDR3 DNA: TGTGCCAGCAGCAGGGGACAGGGTGGGGCAGATACGCAGTATTTT; CDR3 protein: CASSRGQGGADTQYF
clone size: NA; V gene: TRBV28; D gene: NA; J gene: TRBJ2-2; CDR3 DNA: TGTGCCAGCAGTTTGGGAGACACCACCGGGGAGCTGTTTTTT; CDR3 protein: CASSLGDTTGELFF
clone size: NA; V gene: TRBV19; D gene: NA; J gene: TRBJ2-3; CDR3 DNA: TGTGCCAGCCGCGGGAATGGAGTGAATACGCAGTATTTT; CDR3 protein: CASRGNGVNTQYF
clone size: NA; V gene: TRBV29-1; D gene: TRBD1; J gene: TRBJ2-5; CDR3 DNA: TGCAGCGCCCAGGGGGCCAACCAAGAGACCCAGTACTTC; CDR3 protein: CSAQGANQETQYF
clone size: NA; V gene: TRBV14; D gene: TRBD1; J gene: TRBJ1-2; CDR3 DNA: TGTGCCAGCAGCCAAGGGACAGGGAGAGGCTACACCTTC; CDR3 protein: CASSQGTGRGYTF
clone size: NA; V gene: TRBV29-1; D gene: NA; J gene: TRBJ2-7; CDR3 DNA: TGCAGCGTTGTGAGTCAGAGCGGGCACGAGCAGTACTTC; CDR3 protein: CSVVSQSGHEQYF
clone size: NA; V gene: TRBV15; D gene: NA; J gene: TRBJ1-3; CDR3 DNA: TGTGCCACCAGCCCAGGCAGTTCTGGAAACACCATATATTTT; CDR3 protein: CATSPGSSGNTIYF
clone size: NA; V gene: TRBV15; D gene: NA; J gene: TRBJ2-3; CDR3 DNA: TGTGCCACCAGCCGACCGCCGGAGTCAGATACGCAGTATTTT; CDR3 protein: CATSRPPESDTQYF
clone size: NA; V gene: TRBV10-3; D gene: NA; J gene: TRBJ1-5; CDR3 DNA: TGTGCCATCAGTGCCACGGTGTCAGGGGACAATCAGCCCCAGCATTTT; CDR3 protein: CAISATVSGDNQPQHF
clone size: NA; V gene: TRBV19; D gene: TRBD2; J gene: TRBJ2-5; CDR3 DNA: TGTGCCAGTAGTACTAGCGGGAGTGAGACCCAGTACTTC; CDR3 protein: CASSTSGSETQYF
clone size: NA; V gene: TRBV7-9; D gene: NA; J gene: TRBJ1-1; CDR3 DNA: TGTGCCAGCAGCTACAGCAATGAAGCTTTCTTT; CDR3 protein: CASSYSNEAFF
clone size: NA; V gene: TRBV7-9; D gene: NA; J gene: TRBJ1-2; CDR3 DNA: TGTGCCAGCCCGGGAGGCGCAAGGGAGGCGTTCCGCGGCTACACCTTC; CDR3 protein: CASPGGAREAFRGYTF
clone size: NA; V gene: TRBV27; D gene: TRBD1; J gene: TRBJ2-3; CDR3 DNA: TGTGCCAGCAGGCGGACAGGGGCCTCTAGCACAGATACGCAGTATTTT; CDR3 protein: CASRRTGASSTDTQYF
clone size: NA; V gene: TRBV9; D gene: NA; J gene: TRBJ2-5; CDR3 DNA: TGTGCCAGCAGCGTAGTGGGATCAGGGGAGACCCAGTACTTC; CDR3 protein: CASSVVGSGETQYF
clone size: NA; V gene: TRBV2; D gene: NA; J gene: TRBJ1-4; CDR3 DNA: TGTGCCAGCAGTGAACGCAGGGTAACTAATGAAAAACTGTTTTTT; CDR3 protein: CASSERRVTNEKLFF
clone size: NA; V gene: TRBV19; D gene: TRBD2; J gene: TRBJ2-1; CDR3 DNA: TGTGCCAGTAGCCGGGCACCGACCACAACGGGGGGTGAGCAGTTCTTC; CDR3 protein: CASSRAPTTTGGEQFF
clone size: NA; V gene: TRBV6-6; D gene: NA; J gene: TRBJ1-1; CDR3 DNA: TGTGCCAGCAGTTACTCTGGAGGGGCCACTGAAGCTTTCTTT; CDR3 protein: CASSYSGGATEAFF
clone size: NA; V gene: TRBV11-2; D gene: NA; J gene: TRBJ2-3; CDR3 DNA: TGTGCCAGCAGCTTATTACCGGGAGCTAGCACAGATACGCAGTATTTT; CDR3 protein: CASSLLPGASTDTQYF
clone size: NA; V gene: TRBV6-1; D gene: TRBD1; J gene: TRBJ1-2; CDR3 DNA: TGTGCCAGCAGTGAACGGGCAGGGGGTTGGTATGGCTACACCTTC; CDR3 protein: CASSERAGGWYGYTF
clone size: NA; V gene: TRBV27; D gene: NA; J gene: TRBJ1-5; CDR3 DNA: TGTGCCAGCAGCTTCCTAGGGGGTCAGCCCCAGCATTTT; CDR3 protein: CASSFLGGQPQHF
clone size: NA; V gene: TRBV9; D gene: NA; J gene: TRBJ2-2; CDR3 DNA: TGTGCCAGCGACGAGCGGAACACCGGGGAGCTGTTTTTT; CDR3 protein: CASDERNTGELFF
clone size: NA; V gene: TRBV28; D gene: TRBD1; J gene: TRBJ2-7; CDR3 DNA: TGTGCCAGCAGTGGGACAGGGCGGGACTACGAGCAGTACTTC; CDR3 protein: CASSGTGRDYEQYF
clone size: NA; V gene: TRBV7-2; D gene: NA; J gene: TRBJ1-4; CDR3 DNA: TGTGCCAGCAGCTTAGCGGGCAGTCCGGAAAAACTGTTTTTT; CDR3 protein: CASSLAGSPEKLFF
clone size: NA; V gene: TRBV5-1; D gene: NA; J gene: TRBJ2-3; CDR3 DNA: TGCGCCAGCAGCTTCCCAAATAGCGGACTCACAGATACGCAGTATTTT; CDR3 protein: CASSFPNSGLTDTQYF
clone size: NA; V gene: TRBV27; D gene: TRBD2; J gene: TRBJ2-3; CDR3 DNA: TGTGCCAGCAGTTTGTCGCGGGGGGGCACAGATACGCAGTATTTT; CDR3 protein: CASSLSRGGTDTQYF
clone size: few; V gene: TRBV5-1; D gene: TRBD2; J gene: TRBJ2-3; CDR3 DNA: TGCGCCAGCAGCTTGGGACTAGCGGGAGGGTCAGATACGCAGTATTTT; CDR3 protein: CASSLGLAGGSDTQYF
clone size: NA; V gene: TRBV27; D gene: NA; J gene: TRBJ2-2; CDR3 DNA: TGTGCCAGCACAGCGCTCAGCACCGGGGAGCTGTTTTTT; CDR3 protein: CASTALSTGELFF
clone size: NA; V gene: TRBV30; D gene: NA; J gene: TRBJ1-4; CDR3 DNA: TGTGCCTGGAGTGTACTCCCAAACGAAAAACTGTTTTTT; CDR3 protein: CAWSVLPNEKLFF
clone size: NA; V gene: TRBV7-9; D gene: NA; J gene: TRBJ1-2; CDR3 DNA: TGTGCCAGCAGCATCCGCGCAGGCGGGGTCTATGGCTACACCTTC; CDR3 protein: CASSIRAGGVYGYTF
clone size: NA; V gene: TRBV28; D gene: NA; J gene: TRBJ1-1; CDR3 DNA: TGTGCCAGCAGTTTAGGCAGGGGAATGGTAGCTTTCTTT; CDR3 protein: CASSLGRGMVAFF
clone size: few; V gene: TRBV7-9; D gene: TRBD1; J gene: TRBJ1-1; CDR3 DNA: TGTGCCAGCAGCTTAGAAGGGACAGGCATGAACACTGAAGCTTTCTTT; CDR3 protein: CASSLEGTGMNTEAFF
clone size: NA; V gene: TRBV2; D gene: NA; J gene: TRBJ1-1; CDR3 DNA: TGTGCCAGCAGGGGCCACGGGGGAAACACTGAAGCTTTCTTT; CDR3 protein: CASRGHGGNTEAFF
clone size: few; V gene: TRBV7-2; D gene: NA; J gene: TRBJ2-7; CDR3 DNA: TGTGCCAGCAGCTTAGTGGTCAGCTCCTACGAGCAGTACTTC; CDR3 protein: CASSLVVSSYEQYF
clone size: NA; V gene: TRBV16; D gene: TRBD1; J gene: TRBJ1-1; CDR3 DNA: TGTGCCAGCAGCCAAATCGGACAGGATGAAGCTTTCTTT; CDR3 protein: CASSQIGQDEAFF